The T cell receptor beta chain under discussion was sequenced for a study of spatial heterogeneity in lung cancer. General study points: Ubiquitous expanded tumor TCRs were seen in blood more at resection than at follow-up.

Time point denoted: blood at routine non-recurrence follow-up after resection. No cells were sorted before sequencing. The whole RNA sequenced was extracted from tumor, nontumor lung or frozen PBMC. This clonotype came up many times. Its specificity is unknown. One entry per CDR3 protein results from TCRdb running MiXCR on the 5' RACE reads. The sample includes some 30,000 distinct CDR3 sequences, about 10% of them seen just once. The CDR3 has 16 amino acids. V was pared by 4 bases and J by 4 bases, with 9 bases of the junction left unmatched. Germline V CDR1 and CDR2: SGHKS, YYEKEE (reference sequence).

The rearrangement uses TRBV5-5 and TRBJ2-4; 9 nucleotides line up with TRBD2. The sequenced sample was PBMCs, obtained at follow-up. The sequence was collected from a female donor with early-stage non-small cell lung cancer. The CDR3 region has the DNA TGTGCCAGCAGCGATAAGCGGGGGGACACAAAAAACATTCAGTACTTC. Protein: CASSDKRGDTKNIQYF.